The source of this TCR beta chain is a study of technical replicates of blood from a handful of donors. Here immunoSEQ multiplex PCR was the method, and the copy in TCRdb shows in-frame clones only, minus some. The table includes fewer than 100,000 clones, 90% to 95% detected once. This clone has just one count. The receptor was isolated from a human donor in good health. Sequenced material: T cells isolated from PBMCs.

CDR3 coding DNA: TGTGCCATCAGTGAGTCGGCGACTAGCGCATCCTACAATGAGCAGTTCTTC. Amino acids: CAISESATSASYNEQFF. The chain links TRBV10-3 to TRBJ2-1; 8 nucleotides align to TRBD2. The CDR3 length is 17 residues. V was clipped by 0 bases and J by 1 base; unmatched bases: 5. Germline V gene sequence: CDR1 ENHRY, CDR2 SYGVKD.